This TCR beta chain was observed in a study of Tregs in tolerant kidney transplant recipients. Across the whole study: Mixed chimerism was transient after nonmyeloablative marrow transplants from related graft donors.

This table comes from immunoSEQ multiplex PCR, and its TCRdb copy is limited to in-frame clones, with some not included. The data contain approximately 75,000 clones, less than 95% of them singletons. Germline-derived CDR1 and CDR2 are SGHRS and YFSETQ. J was trimmed by 1 base and V by 7 bases; bases with no gene match: 5. This CDR3 is built from 14 residues. Study findings and constraints: Nucleotide sequences could not be compared across some patients' samples due to primer changes.

On this clone itself: The antigen is unknown.

This material consisted of Tregs from blood, taken before the transplant. The chain employs TRBV5-1 and TRBJ2-3; the match to TRBD1 covers 8 bases. The sequence was obtained from a human donor who received a combined kidney and bone marrow transplant. CDR3 bases: TGCGCCAGCCTACAGGGACAGGGCACAGATACGCAGTATTTT. Residues: CASLQGQGTDTQYF.